The clone carrying this T cell receptor beta chain was seen ten or more times. The sequence runs out 3 residues before the end of the CDR3; the remainder is reconstructed from the germline J gene. Profiled with immunoSEQ multiplex PCR; TCRdb holds only in-frame clones, not every one. The sample gives 45,000 to 55,000 clones, none seen only once, and the top ten clones hold 5.4%. The sample originates from a study of T cell clonality in common variable immunodeficiency. The CDR3 has 15 residues. The V end lost 5 bases, the J end lost 3 bases, and 13 bases lay between the germline ends. Germline V gives CDR1 SGHVS, CDR2 FQNEAQ.

The receptor's source is a person aged 18 to 75 in good health. Sequenced sample: peripheral blood mononuclear cells. V usage is TRBV7-8 and J usage is TRBJ1-4, with a weak D call TRBD1 (6 bases). Here the CDR3 reads CASSAYGQSNEKLFF. The CDR3 bases that were read are TGTGCCAGCAGCGCCTACGGACAGTCTAATGAAAAA.